This T cell receptor beta chain was identified during a study of tumor and adjacent non-tumor tissue in lung cancer. Across the study: Stage I to III disease affected roughly 10 men and about five women aged roughly 31 to 85.

TCRbeta libraries were built with three rounds of nested PCR, modified from ARM-PCR. TCRdb independently ran MiXCR on the multiplex PCR reads; one entry per CDR3 protein. There are around 210,000 distinct CDR3 sequences in the sample; about two thirds occur only once, and under 30% lies in the top ten. This sample's RNA came from whole unsorted tissue. Sequencing input: lung tumor tissue. This sequence originates from a man between 60 and 75 years old with non-small cell lung cancer.

The CDR3 loop is CASSPRLGGDTQYF. In DNA form, the CDR3 reads TGTGCCAGCAGTCCTCGACTAGGTGGAGATACGCAGTATTTT. The chain employs TRBV6-2 or TRBV6-3 and TRBJ2-3; weak D call: TRBD2 (6 bases). This CDR3 spans 14 amino acids. Germline loops: CDR1 MNHEY, CDR2 SVGEGT. Trimming pared 5 bases from V and 5 bases from J, leaving 14 bases between.